Listed here are 14 T cell receptor beta chains from one sample, sequenced in a study of blood T cell repertoires in COVID-19 (TCRdb year 2020). Libraries came from the immunoSEQ multiplex PCR assay. The clones in this table, taken by TCRdb from immuneACCESS, are in-frame only. Not every clone is retained; where verified, under half of the shortfall comes from an unresolved V gene, and the cause of the rest is unknown. This sample holds about 190,000 clones; more than 85% were observed only once. The top ten hold around 1.1% of the sample. Specimen: peripheral blood. These receptors originate from a man aged 25-45 years with acute or convalescent COVID-19.

V gene TRBV7-9 combines with J gene TRBJ2-6, with a tentative D call TRBD1 (6 bases). V lost 1 base and J 0 bases, leaving 10 bases between the germline ends. Per germline, CDR1 SEHNR and CDR2 FQNEAQ (reference sequence). CDR3 length equals 17 residues. CDR3 nucleotides: TGTGCCAGCAGCTTAGGATACAGGGCCTCTGGGGCCAACGTCCTGACTTTC. The encoded protein is CASSLGYRASGANVLTF.

This clone was seen once. The genes are TRBV9 and TRBJ1-6, with TRBD1 identical over 9 bases. The germline V gene encodes CDR1 SGDLS and CDR2 YYNGEE. V gave up 0 bases and J gave up 10 bases; unmatched junction bases: 5. This CDR3 has 15 residues. The CDR3 protein is CASSVEGQGKSPLHF. CDR3 in DNA: TGTGCCAGCAGCGTAGAGGGACAGGGAAAGTCACCCCTCCACTTT.

The chain has TRBV28 and TRBJ2-3; 9 bases line up with TRBD2. Germline V CDR1 and CDR2: MDHEN, SYDVKM. Trimming removed 3 bases from V and 5 bases from J; junction bases left unmatched: 15. The CDR3 loop spans 18 amino acids. This chain's CDR3 is CASSFSTQSGGRGDTQYF. The CDR3 bases are TGTGCCAGCAGTTTTTCCACCCAAAGCGGGGGGCGGGGAGATACGCAGTATTTT.

This clone was detected a few times. The V call is TRBV6-5, the J call TRBJ1-5, with 10 nucleotides matching TRBD1. V shed 6 bases and J 4 bases; nucleotides not matched to a gene: 3. Germline CDR1 is MNHEY and CDR2 is SVGAGI. This CDR3 has 14 amino acids. The CDR3 DNA sequence: TGTGCCAGCAGAAAGGGACAGGGGAATCAGCCCCAGCATTTT. Residues: CASRKGQGNQPQHF.

The chain uses TRBV30 and TRBJ1-6, with D unclear. CDR1 is GTSNPN, CDR2 SVGIG, per germline (reference sequence). The germline V and J ends were trimmed by 0 bases and 7 bases, with 10 bases remaining between them. The CDR3 totals 14 residues. The CDR3 nucleotides are TGTGCCTGGAGTGTAAGCAGAGGAAATTCACCCCTCCACTTT. The encoded protein is CAWSVSRGNSPLHF.

This clone has only one observation. This chain joins TRBV19 and TRBJ2-6; 8 nucleotides agree with TRBD2. The CDR3 runs to 16 residues. CDR1 is LNHDA, CDR2 SQIVND, per germline (reference sequence). Germline trimming cut 3 bases from V and 4 bases from J; bases unmatched to any gene: 5. CDR3 nucleotides: TGTGCCAGTAGTATGGCGGGGGGAGCGGGGGCCAACGTCCTGACTTTC. Translating gives CASSMAGGAGANVLTF.

The CDR3 bases are TGTGCCAGTAGTTATGGGACATCGAACACTGAAGCTTTCTTT. Residues: CASSYGTSNTEAFF. This chain uses TRBV19 with TRBJ1-1, with D possibly matching TRBD1 (6 bases). Trimming removed 5 bases from V and 1 base from J, with 11 bases in between. The germline CDR1 and CDR2 sequences are LNHDA and SQIVND (reference sequence). The CDR3 is 14 amino acids.

The chain employs TRBV6-5 and TRBJ1-1, with D unresolved. Germline assignment: CDR1 MNHEY and CDR2 SVGAGI. The CDR3 is made up of 11 amino acids. Trimming shortened V by 4 bases and J by 7 bases, and 7 bases separated the two germline ends. The CDR3 spells CASSLQIEAFF. The CDR3 DNA follows: TGTGCCAGCAGTTTACAGATTGAAGCTTTCTTT.

The chain has TRBV10-3 and TRBJ2-7, with TRBD2 identical over 8 bases. Germline trimming cut 6 bases from V and 4 bases from J; bases unmatched to any gene: 5. This CDR3 spans 13 amino acids. CDR1 is ENHRY, CDR2 SYGVKD, per germline. CDR3 amino acids: CAIRAGVGYEQYF. In DNA, the CDR3 is TGTGCCATCAGAGCGGGAGTCGGGTACGAGCAGTACTTC.

The chain has TRBV5-1 and TRBJ1-2; no reliable D call. Germline V gene sequence: CDR1 SGHRS, CDR2 YFSETQ. Trimming stripped 2 bases from V and 2 bases from J, with 7 bases between. There are 13 residues in the CDR3. The CDR3 nucleotides read TGCGCCAGCAGCTTCGGAGGGAACTATGGCTACACCTTC. Its translation is CASSFGGNYGYTF.

This chain uses TRBV11-3 with TRBJ2-1; a weak D match, TRBD2 (6 bases). The germline gives CDR1 SGHNT, CDR2 YENEEA. Deletions cut 5 bases from V and 4 bases from J, with 15 bases between. There are 15 residues in the CDR3. The CDR3 loop is CASSPGGTRYNEQFF. The DNA for the CDR3 is TGTGCCAGCAGCCCTGGGGGGACGCGTTACAATGAGCAGTTCTTC.

This clone was seen a few times. The chain combines TRBV19 with TRBJ1-6; 9 positions agree with TRBD1. With V trimmed by 10 bases and J by 4 bases, 8 bases remained unmatched. Per germline, CDR1 LNHDA and CDR2 SQIVND (reference sequence). The CDR3 extends over 15 amino acids. The CDR3 sequence: CATRTGARYNSPLHF. In nucleotides, the CDR3 is TGTGCCACCAGGACAGGGGCCCGGTATAATTCACCCCTCCACTTT.

This chain uses TRBV28 with TRBJ2-1; tentative D call: TRBD2 (5 bases). V was trimmed by 3 bases and J by 4 bases, leaving 10 bases between them. The V gene's germline CDR1 is MDHEN and CDR2 SYDVKM. The CDR3 covers 14 residues. The CDR3 DNA reads TGTGCCAGCAGTTTCGGGAATCGGTACAATGAGCAGTTCTTC. Its translation: CASSFGNRYNEQFF.

The CDR3 bases are TGTGCCTGGAGAAACAGGCAGGGTCTTAACCACGAGCAGTACTTC. It yields the protein CAWRNRQGLNHEQYF. The rearrangement uses TRBV30 and TRBJ2-7; D might be TRBD1 (5 bases). The germline V gene has CDR1 GTSNPN and CDR2 SVGIG (reference sequence). This CDR3 has 15 amino acids. Trimming removed 3 bases at V and 5 bases at J, with 20 bases between.